What follows describes a single T cell receptor beta chain. Its antigen is unknown. Base qualities are not recorded, but no much larger clone differs from it by a single base. Other DNA variants within this sample encode the same CDR3. This record comes from a study of shared clonotypes between healthy human individuals (dated by TCRdb to about 2020). With respect to the entire study: A few men and a couple of women, aged 18 to 49 years, made up the cohort. Blood TCR repertoires of roughly 5 healthy adults were deeply sequenced to estimate repertoire size and the extent of clonotype sharing between individuals. Per donor, three plates each were used for CD4 naive and CD4 memory, two for CD8 naive, and one for CD8 memory. Different laboratories and diverse techniques were used to prepare libraries and sequence TCR repertoires, to increase sequencing depth and limit assay-specific biases. Per donor, leukapheresis produced somewhere between about 0.9 and 9.5 billion PBMCs.

TCR CDR3 regions were amplified from genomic DNA by multiplex PCR using the deep immunoSEQ assay. Extracted genomic DNA from each cell subset was distributed evenly across all wells of several immunoSEQ 96-well plates, and each plate was treated as a replicate. For sorted subsets, around 200 ng genomic DNA, equal to 25,000 to 35,000 T cell genomes, was loaded into each replicate PCR. Purified libraries were measured with a Qubit 3.0 fluorometer, size-checked on a Bioanalyzer 2100, and measured again with the KAPA Library Quantification kit. Every immunoSEQ 96-well plate was sequenced on a separate single-read 150-cycle Illumina NextSeq 550 flow cell. In the paper's pipeline: Because the immunoSEQ output held only junctional sequences and lacked quality scores, the filtering could not match the filtering applied to full-length reads. To assign V/J genes and CDR3, sequences were annotated against IMGT germline references using PyIR, a Python wrapper for IgBLAST v1.9. Reads were removed for weak V/J assignments (E-value above 1e-6), missing CDR3, stop codons, out-of-frame junctions, or ambiguous translated residues. V3J clonotypes were defined by identical inferred V gene, J gene, and CDR3 amino acid sequence. To compute the percentage overlap between repertoires, the number of shared unique clonotypes was divided by the size of the smaller repertoire. RTK rarefaction, the Chao1 estimator, and Recon v2.1 estimates of unobserved clonotypes were used to assess repertoire richness. Generation probabilities were computed with OLGA for all TCRbeta clonotypes obtained by the gDNA method from four donors. In its TCRdb copy, this immuneACCESS table keeps in-frame sequences only and misses some clones. Where compared with another copy, unresolved V genes explain less than half of these, and the others have no known cause. That table furnishes V, J and clone size, whereas the DNA furnished D and trimming. Recorded for this sample are 2 million to 2.5 million clones; 85% to 95% of them occurred a single time. 0.3% to 0.45% of the sample is in the top ten clones.

Donors were healthy HIV-negative adults with no recently reported acute infections or vaccinations. Every donor was a Caucasian adult living in Nashville, Tennessee, USA. CD4+ T cells were enriched by magnetic negative selection; naive cells were then positively selected on CD45RA, and the negative fraction formed the memory subset. Blood was collected by leukapheresis, and PBMCs were isolated by Ficoll-Histopaque density gradient centrifugation and then cryopreserved in liquid nitrogen vapor phase. Purity and quantity of every magnetically sorted T cell population were checked by analytical flow cytometry. Genomic DNA was isolated from each sorted fraction and quantified by UV absorbance on a Nanodrop 2000c. The research as a whole found: Rarefaction of sorted-subset datasets indicated incomplete sequencing despite the large sequencing depth. Higher generation probabilities were observed for clonotypes shared by all four sorted-subset donors than for non-shared clonotypes. Naive subsets generally had larger estimated clonotype richness than memory subsets did. The small number of donors limited the genetic and exposure-history diversity represented. Pairwise subsampling led to the expectation that sequencing depth would affect the degree of clonotype sharing among donors. Across several donors, approximately 4.6% of naive CD4, approximately 3.6% of naive CD8, under 2.5% of memory CD4, and over 0.35% of memory CD8 clonotypes were shared. Sampling was restricted to blood, and TCR repertoires in tissue are likely to differ from TCR repertoires in blood.

Cut back by 3 bases and 4 bases, the V and J ends lie 6 bases apart. The CDR3 goes from the cysteine to the phenylalanine over 12 residues. The read is trimmed to its CDR3 DNA, 36 bases read in frame from base 1. CDR1 and CDR2 are read off the germline V gene as SNHLY and FYNNEI. Recombination linked TRBV2 to TRBJ1-2; the D gene cannot be resolved reliably. The source is a man aged 18 to 29 in good health. Some clones in this sample may be carry-over from other donors' samples. What was sequenced was naive CD4+ T cells from PBMCs. This sample's cell subset or site label indicates: CD45RA+ positively selected. In nucleotide form, the sequence is TGTGCCAGCAGTGAGGGCTTCTATGGCTACACCTTC. It codes for CASSEGFYGYTF. With all but the CDR3 taken from the reference TRBV2 and TRBJ1-2 genes, the full variable domain is: EPEVTQTPSHQVTQMGQEVILRCVPISNHLYFYWYRQILGQKVEFLVSFYNNEISEKSEIFDDQFSVERPDGSNFTLKIRSTKLEDSAMYFCASSEGFYGYTFGSGTRLTVV.